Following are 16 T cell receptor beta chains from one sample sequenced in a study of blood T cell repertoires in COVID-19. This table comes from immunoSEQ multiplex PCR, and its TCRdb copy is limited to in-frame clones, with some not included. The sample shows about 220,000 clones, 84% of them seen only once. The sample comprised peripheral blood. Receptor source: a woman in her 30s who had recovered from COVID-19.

The CDR3 region has the DNA TGTGCCAGCAGCCAAGGCGTAGCGGGAGGCCGAGAGACCCAGTACTTC. Protein product: CASSQGVAGGRETQYF. The gene calls are TRBV3-1 (or the pseudogene TRBV3-2) and TRBJ2-5, with 10 bases aligning to TRBD2. The CDR3 has 16 amino acids. V gave up 1 base and J gave up 4 bases; unmatched junction bases: 6. Germline loops: CDR1 LGHDT, CDR2 YNNKEL (reference sequence).

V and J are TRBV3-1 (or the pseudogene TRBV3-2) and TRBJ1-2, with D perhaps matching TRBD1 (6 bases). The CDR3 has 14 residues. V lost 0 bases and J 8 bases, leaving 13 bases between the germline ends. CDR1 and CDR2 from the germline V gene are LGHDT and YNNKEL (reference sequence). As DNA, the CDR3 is TGTGCCAGCAGCCAAGAAGGGGGAACCTGGGGCTACACCTTC. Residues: CASSQEGGTWGYTF.

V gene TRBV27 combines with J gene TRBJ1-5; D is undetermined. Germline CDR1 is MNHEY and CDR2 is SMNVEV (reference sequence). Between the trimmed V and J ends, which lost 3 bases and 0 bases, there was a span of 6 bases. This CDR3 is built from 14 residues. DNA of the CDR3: TGTGCCAGCAGTTTGTCTTATAGCAATCAGCCCCAGCATTTT. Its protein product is CASSLSYSNQPQHF.

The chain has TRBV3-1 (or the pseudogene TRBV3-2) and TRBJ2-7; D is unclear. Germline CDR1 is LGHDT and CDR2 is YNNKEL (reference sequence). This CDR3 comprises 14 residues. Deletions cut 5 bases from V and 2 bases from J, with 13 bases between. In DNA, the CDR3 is TGTGCCAGCAGCGCCCGACAAGGCCCCTACGAGCAGTACTTC. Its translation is CASSARQGPYEQYF.

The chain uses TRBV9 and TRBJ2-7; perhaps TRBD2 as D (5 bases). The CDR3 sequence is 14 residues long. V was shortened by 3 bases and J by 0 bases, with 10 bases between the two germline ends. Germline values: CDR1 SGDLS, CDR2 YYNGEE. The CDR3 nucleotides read TGTGCCAGCAGCGGACAAGGAGGCTCCTACGAGCAGTACTTC. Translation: CASSGQGGSYEQYF.

The CDR3, as DNA: TGTGCCAGCAGCCAAGGAAAGATTGCGGGAGGAAAGGACATTCAGTACTTC. Its protein is CASSQGKIAGGKDIQYF. J is TRBJ2-4 and V is TRBV4-2; TRBD2 aligns across 8 bases. The CDR3 is 17 amino acids. CDR1 is LGHNA, CDR2 YNFKEQ, per germline. The trim removed 1 base at V and 8 bases at J, leaving 13 bases unmatched.

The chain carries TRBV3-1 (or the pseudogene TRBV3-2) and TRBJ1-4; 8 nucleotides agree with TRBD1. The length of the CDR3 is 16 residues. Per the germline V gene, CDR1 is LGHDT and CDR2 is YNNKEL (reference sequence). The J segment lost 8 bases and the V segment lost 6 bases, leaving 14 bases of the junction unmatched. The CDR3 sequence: CASRGAGGVGREKLFF. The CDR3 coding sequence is TGTGCCAGCAGGGGTGCAGGGGGCGTAGGTCGAGAAAAACTGTTTTTT.

CDR3 sequence (DNA): TGTGCCAGCAGTGAAGCGGTCTACAGGGCTGGGAAGACCCAGTACTTC. It encodes CASSEAVYRAGKTQYF. The rearrangement joins TRBV6-1 to TRBJ2-5, with D perhaps TRBD1 (6 bases). Germline V gene data show CDR1 as MNHNS and CDR2 as SASEGT. V lost 0 bases and J lost 6, with 17 bases in between. The CDR3 loop spans 16 amino acids.

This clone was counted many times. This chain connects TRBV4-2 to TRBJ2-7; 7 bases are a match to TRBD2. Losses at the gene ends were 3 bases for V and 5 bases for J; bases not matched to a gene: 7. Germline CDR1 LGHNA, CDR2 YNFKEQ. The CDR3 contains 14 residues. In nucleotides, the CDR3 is TGTGCCAGCAGCCACTGGGGGGGAGTCGACGAGCAGTACTTC. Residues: CASSHWGGVDEQYF.

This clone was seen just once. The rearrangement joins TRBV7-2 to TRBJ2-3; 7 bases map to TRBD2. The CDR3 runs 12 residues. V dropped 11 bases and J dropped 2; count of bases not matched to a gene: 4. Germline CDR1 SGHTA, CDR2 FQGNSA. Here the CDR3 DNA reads TGTGCCTCGGGGGGATTCACAGATACGCAGTATTTT. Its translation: CASGGFTDTQYF.

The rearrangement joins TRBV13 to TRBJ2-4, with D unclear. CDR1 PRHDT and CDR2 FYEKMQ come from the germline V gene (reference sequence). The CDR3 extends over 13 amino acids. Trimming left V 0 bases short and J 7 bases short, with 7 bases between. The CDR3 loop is CASSLGLPNIQYF. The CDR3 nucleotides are TGTGCCAGCAGCTTAGGCCTTCCCAACATTCAGTACTTC.

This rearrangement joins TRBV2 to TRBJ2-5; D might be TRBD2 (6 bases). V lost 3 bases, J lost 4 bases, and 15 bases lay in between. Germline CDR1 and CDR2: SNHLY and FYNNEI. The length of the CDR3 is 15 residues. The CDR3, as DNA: TGTGCCAGCAGTGAGGAGGGACTGGGCGGAGAGACCCAGTACTTC. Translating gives CASSEEGLGGETQYF.

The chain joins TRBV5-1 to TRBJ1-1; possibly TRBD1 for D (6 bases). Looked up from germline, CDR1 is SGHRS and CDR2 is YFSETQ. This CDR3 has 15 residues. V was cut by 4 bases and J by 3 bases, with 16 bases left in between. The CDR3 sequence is CASSIAGEGHTEAFF. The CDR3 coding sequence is TGCGCCAGCAGCATCGCAGGGGAAGGGCACACTGAAGCTTTCTTT.

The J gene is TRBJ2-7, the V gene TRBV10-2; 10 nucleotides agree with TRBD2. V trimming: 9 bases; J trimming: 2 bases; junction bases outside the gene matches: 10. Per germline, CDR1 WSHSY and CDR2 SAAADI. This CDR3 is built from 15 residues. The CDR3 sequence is CARLTEREGPYEQYF. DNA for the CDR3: TGCGCCAGGCTCACGGAGCGGGAGGGCCCCTACGAGCAGTACTTC.

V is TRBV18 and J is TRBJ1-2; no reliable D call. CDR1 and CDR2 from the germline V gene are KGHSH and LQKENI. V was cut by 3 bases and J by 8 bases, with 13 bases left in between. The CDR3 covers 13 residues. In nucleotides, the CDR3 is TGTGCCAGCTCACCTCAGGCGTCCGAGGGCTACACCTTC. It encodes CASSPQASEGYTF.

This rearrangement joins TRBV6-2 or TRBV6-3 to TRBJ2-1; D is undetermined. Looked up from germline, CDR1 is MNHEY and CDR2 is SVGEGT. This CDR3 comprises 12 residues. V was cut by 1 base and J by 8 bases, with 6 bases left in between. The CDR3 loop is CASSYLSHEQFF. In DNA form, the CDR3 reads TGTGCCAGCAGTTACTTGAGCCATGAGCAGTTCTTC.